The T cell receptor (beta chain) described here comes from a study of T-cell reconstitution after alpha-beta-depleted transplantation in children. Findings and caveats of the study: Counts and diversity of T cells one year after transplant came mostly from newly produced T cells.

The TCRbeta library was prepared with unique molecular identifiers. TCRdb ran MiXCR on the PCR reads and lists one entry per CDR3 protein. There are roughly 50,000 distinct CDR3 sequences in the sample; 44% occur only once, and under 98% lies in the top ten. V gave up 0 bases and J gave up 5 bases, with 8 bases separating them. The CDR3 loop spans 13 amino acids. With regard to this clonotype: No antigen is known for it.

This receptor was obtained from a male patient under 18 who had a stem cell transplant for acute lymphoblastic leukemia, so the T cells may come from the graft donor. This specimen was PBMCs, mostly from graft donor cells, taken 360 days after TCRalphabeta/CD19-depleted stem cell transplant. The chain couples TRBV12-3 or TRBV12-4 to TRBJ2-7, with D possibly TRBD2 on 7 matching bases. CDR3 in amino acids: CASSLAGGDEQYF. The CDR3 nucleotides read TGTGCCAGCAGTTTAGCAGGGGGGGACGAGCAGTACTTC.